The clone carrying this T cell receptor beta chain was seen a few times. Its antigen remains unknown. The data belong to a study of cytomegalovirus exposure and HLA in healthy donors. Whole-study results and caveats: CMV serostatus was the only immune exposure information that was available.

Trimming took 0 bases from V and 5 from J, leaving 11 bases between them. The CDR3 runs to 15 residues. From germline, CDR1 is SGHNT and CDR2 YENEEA. The PCR made use of 60 Vbeta and 13 Jbeta primers. The data were produced by immunoSEQ multiplex PCR, yet TCRdb's version contains in-frame clones alone and is incomplete. This sample has approximately 120,000 clones, with roughly 74% found just once. The chain employs TRBV11-3 and TRBJ2-1; D perhaps matches TRBD1 (5 bases). The source of this sequence is a woman aged 50 to 60 in good health and CMV-seropositive. Sequenced sample: PBMCs. CDR3 coding DNA: TGTGCCAGCAGCTTAGACAGGGCTTGGGACAATGAGCAGTTCTTC. Amino acids: CASSLDRAWDNEQFF.